The entry below gives a single T cell receptor (beta chain) sequence along with its context. Its target antigen remains unknown. Base qualities are not recorded, but no much larger clone differs from it by a single base. The sample belongs to a study of blood T cell repertoires in COVID-19 (dated by TCRdb to the early 2020s). Regarding the research as a whole: Samples covering the acute and convalescent phases of COVID-19 were provided by collaborators in the United States, Italy and Spain. Where HLA class I and class II types were available, the types were taken from metadata supplied by the sample provider, not from assay-based typing. Samples were obtained from the ongoing ImmuneRACE study (first 160 participants) and from roughly 1,300 subjects provided by 6 global collaborators. The prospective study material was composed of cDNA or gDNA derived from T cells, B-cell-depleted T cells, or PBMCs. Nearly every sample came with metadata listing a de-identified subject ID, COVID-19 status, age in years and sex. The repertoires were made available in a free public database intended to serve as a resource for research on the immune response to SARS-CoV-2. The dataset comprised deeply sampled blood TCRbeta repertoires from subjects exposed to, actively infected with, or recovered from COVID-19.

Trimming accounts for 4 bases at V and 6 bases at J, while the number of junction bases matched to no gene is 14. As encoded in the germline V gene, CDR1 is SGHDT while CDR2 is YYEEEE. The CDR3 numbers 18 residues from cysteine through phenylalanine. The kept DNA is CDR3 alone, 54 bases in frame from the first base. TCRbeta CDR3 regions were amplified from genomic DNA using the immunoSEQ Assay, a bias-controlled multiplex PCR. Processing in the source paper ran as follows. The number of nucleated cells in each sample was estimated by amplification of reference gene primers within the assay. Sequence reads were collapsed and filtered to measure the absolute abundance of every unique TCRbeta CDR3 rearrangement. Productive Simpson clonality was computed per sample as the square root of Simpson's diversity index over productive rearrangements. TCRdb provides this immuneACCESS table in a form limited to in-frame rearrangements. Some clones are lacking; in checked studies, under half of them reflect an unresolved V gene, and why the rest are absent is not known. D and trimming were read from the DNA, whereas the V and J calls and clone size are those reported in that table. The sample records approximately 110,000 clones, 85% of which are singletons. The ten biggest clones cover about an eighth of the sample.

The paper's findings and limits, for the study overall: How much clinical and demographic metadata was included differed by source and by participant, and the metadata was provided uncurated.

Collaborating institutions collected whole blood in K2EDTA tubes following their own protocols. For TCRbeta analysis, collaborators shipped samples as frozen whole blood, isolated PBMCs, or DNA extracted from either of those sample types. The sequence was obtained from a human donor in a cohort sampled during active COVID-19. The V gene is TRBV5-6 and the J gene is TRBJ1-6; 9 of the junction bases match TRBD1. The sequenced material came from peripheral blood. The CDR3 region: CASSPGQGRLRGNSPLHF. The DNA sequence is TGTGCCAGCAGCCCGGGACAGGGACGTCTTAGGGGTAATTCACCCCTCCACTTT.